This TCR beta chain appears in the sequencing data of a study of blood T cell repertoires in COVID-19. Clones were sequenced by immunoSEQ multiplex PCR, and TCRdb holds only the in-frame ones, with some missing. The table lists some 290,000 clones, about 90% of them singletons. The germline gives CDR1 MNHEY, CDR2 SVGAGI. Trimming cost V 6 bases and J 1 base; bases outside gene matches: 5. The CDR3 consists of 15 residues. The sample comprised peripheral blood. This chain joins TRBV6-5 and TRBJ2-7; 11 nucleotides align to TRBD1. This sequence originates from a woman aged 25 to 39 with COVID-19, enrolled during active disease. CDR3 in DNA: TGTGCCAGCAGGTCCGGGACAGGGGGGTCCTACGAGCAGTACTTC. The encoded protein is CASRSGTGGSYEQYF.